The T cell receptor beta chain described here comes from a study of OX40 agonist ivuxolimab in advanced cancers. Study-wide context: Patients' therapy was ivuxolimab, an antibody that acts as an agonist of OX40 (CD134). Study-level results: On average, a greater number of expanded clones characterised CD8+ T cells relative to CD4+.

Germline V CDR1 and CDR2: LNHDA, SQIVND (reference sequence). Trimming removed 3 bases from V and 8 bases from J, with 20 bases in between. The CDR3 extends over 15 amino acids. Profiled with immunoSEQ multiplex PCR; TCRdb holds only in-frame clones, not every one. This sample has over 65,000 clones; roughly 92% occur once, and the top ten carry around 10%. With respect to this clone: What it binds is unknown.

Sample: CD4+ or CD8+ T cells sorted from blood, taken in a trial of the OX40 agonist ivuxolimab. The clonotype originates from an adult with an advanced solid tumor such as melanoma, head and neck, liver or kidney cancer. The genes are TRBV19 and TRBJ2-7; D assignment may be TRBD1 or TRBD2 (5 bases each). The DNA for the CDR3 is TGTGCCAGTAGTATGGGGGACGTCTCACCGGGGAAGCAGTACTTC. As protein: CASSMGDVSPGKQYF.